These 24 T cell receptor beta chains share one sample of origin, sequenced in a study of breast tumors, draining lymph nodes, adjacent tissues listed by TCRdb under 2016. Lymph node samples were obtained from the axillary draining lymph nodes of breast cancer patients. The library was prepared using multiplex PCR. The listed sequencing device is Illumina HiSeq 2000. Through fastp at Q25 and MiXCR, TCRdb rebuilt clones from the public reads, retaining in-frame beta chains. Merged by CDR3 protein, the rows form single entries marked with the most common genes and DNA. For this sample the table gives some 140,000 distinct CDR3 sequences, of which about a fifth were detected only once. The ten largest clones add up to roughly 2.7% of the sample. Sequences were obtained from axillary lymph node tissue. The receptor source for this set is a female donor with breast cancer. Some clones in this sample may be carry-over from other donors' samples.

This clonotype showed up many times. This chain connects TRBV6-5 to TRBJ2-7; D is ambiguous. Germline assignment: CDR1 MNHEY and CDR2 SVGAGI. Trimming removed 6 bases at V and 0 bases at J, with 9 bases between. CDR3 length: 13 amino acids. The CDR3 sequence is CASSRASSYEQYF. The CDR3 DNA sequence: TGTGCCAGCAGCCGCGCAAGCTCCTACGAGCAGTACTTC.

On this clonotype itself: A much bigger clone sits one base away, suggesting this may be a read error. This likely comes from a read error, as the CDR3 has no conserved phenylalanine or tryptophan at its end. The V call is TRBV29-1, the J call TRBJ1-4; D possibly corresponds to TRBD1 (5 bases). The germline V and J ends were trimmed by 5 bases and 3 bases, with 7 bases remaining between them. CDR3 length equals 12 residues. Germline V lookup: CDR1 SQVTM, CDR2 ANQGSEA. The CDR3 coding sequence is TGCAGCGTTCGACAGCCTAATGAAAAACTGTTTTCT. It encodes CSVRQPNEKLFS.

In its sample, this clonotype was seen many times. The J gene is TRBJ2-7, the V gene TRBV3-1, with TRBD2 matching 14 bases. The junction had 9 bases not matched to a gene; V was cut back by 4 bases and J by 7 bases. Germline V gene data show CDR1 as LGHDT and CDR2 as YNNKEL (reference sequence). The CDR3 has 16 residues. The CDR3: CASSPTSGRANGEQYF. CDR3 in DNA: TGTGCCAGCAGCCCGACTAGCGGGAGGGCGAATGGTGAGCAGTACTTC.

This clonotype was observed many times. CDR3 loop: CASGRTSYNSPLHF. The CDR3 DNA follows: TGTGCCAGCGGCAGGACGTCCTATAATTCACCCCTCCACTTT. The rearrangement links TRBV6-2 or TRBV6-3 to TRBJ1-6; D gene uncertain. The CDR3 is 14 amino acids. Trimming took 8 bases from V and 1 from J, leaving 9 bases between them. The germline V gene has CDR1 MNHEY and CDR2 SVGEGT.

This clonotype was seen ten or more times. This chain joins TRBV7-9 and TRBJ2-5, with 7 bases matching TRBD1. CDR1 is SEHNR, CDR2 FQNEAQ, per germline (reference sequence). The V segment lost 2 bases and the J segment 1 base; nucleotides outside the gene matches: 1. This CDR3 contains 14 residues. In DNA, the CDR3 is TGTGCCAGCAGCTTATACAGGGGCCAAGAGACCCAGTACTTC. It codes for CASSLYRGQETQYF.

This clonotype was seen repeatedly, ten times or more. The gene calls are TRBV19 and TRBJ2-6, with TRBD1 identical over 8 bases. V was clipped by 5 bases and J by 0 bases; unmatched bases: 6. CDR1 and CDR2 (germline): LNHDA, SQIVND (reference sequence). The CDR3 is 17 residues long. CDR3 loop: CASSPGQVNSGANVLTF. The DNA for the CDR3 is TGTGCCAGTAGTCCGGGACAGGTCAACTCTGGGGCCAACGTCCTGACTTTC.

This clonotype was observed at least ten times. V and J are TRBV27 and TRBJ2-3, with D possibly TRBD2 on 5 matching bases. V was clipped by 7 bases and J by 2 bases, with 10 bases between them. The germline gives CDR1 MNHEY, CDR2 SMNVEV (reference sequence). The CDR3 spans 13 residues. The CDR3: CASTGYSTDTQYF. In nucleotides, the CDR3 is TGTGCCAGCACGGGATACTCCACAGATACGCAGTATTTT.

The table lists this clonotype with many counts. The CDR3 reads CSARDLGVAGANVLTF. DNA for the CDR3: TGCAGTGCTAGGGATCTAGGGGTGGCTGGGGCCAACGTCCTGACTTTC. The chain is built from TRBV20-1 and TRBJ2-6; possible D gene TRBD1, 5 bases. The germline CDR1 and CDR2 sequences are DFQATT and SNEGSKA (reference sequence). The CDR3 has 16 amino acids. With 3 bases removed from V and 2 bases from J, the gap between germline ends came to 14 bases.

The CDR3 loop reads CASSQEPSFGCTGELFF. DNA for the CDR3: TGCGCCAGCAGCCAAGAACCGAGTTTCGGTTGCACCGGGGAGCTGTTTTTT. The chain couples TRBV4-1 to TRBJ2-2; D is unclear. Germline V gives CDR1 MGHRA, CDR2 YSYEKL. V was pared by 0 bases and J by 4 bases, with 15 bases between. This CDR3 has 17 residues.

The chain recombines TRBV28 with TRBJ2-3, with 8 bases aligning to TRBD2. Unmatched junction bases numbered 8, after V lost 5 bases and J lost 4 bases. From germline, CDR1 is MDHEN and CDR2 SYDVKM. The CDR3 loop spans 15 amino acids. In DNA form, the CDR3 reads TGTGCCAGCAGTCCCCCCGGGGGGGAGGCAGATACGCAGTATTTT. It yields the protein CASSPPGGEADTQYF. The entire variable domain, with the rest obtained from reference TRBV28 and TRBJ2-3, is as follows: DVKVTQSSRYLVKRTGEKVFLECVQDMDHENMFWYRQDPGLGLRLIYFSYDVKMKEKGDIPEGYSVSREKKERFSLILESASTNQTSMYLCASSPPGGEADTQYFGPGTRLTVL.

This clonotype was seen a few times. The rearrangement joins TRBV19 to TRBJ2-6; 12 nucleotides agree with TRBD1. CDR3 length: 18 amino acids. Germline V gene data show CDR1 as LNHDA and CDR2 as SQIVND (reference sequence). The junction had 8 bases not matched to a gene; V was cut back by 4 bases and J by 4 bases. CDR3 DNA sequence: TGTGCCAGTAGTACCACGCCGGGACAGGGGGCCGGGGCCAACGTCCTGACTTTC. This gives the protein CASSTTPGQGAGANVLTF.

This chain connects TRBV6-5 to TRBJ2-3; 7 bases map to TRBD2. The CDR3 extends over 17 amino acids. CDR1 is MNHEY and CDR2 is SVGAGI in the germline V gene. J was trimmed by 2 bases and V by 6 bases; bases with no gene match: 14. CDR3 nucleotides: TGTGCCAGCAGCTCAGCCCAACTAGCGAGTTACACAGATACGCAGTATTTT. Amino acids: CASSSAQLASYTDTQYF.

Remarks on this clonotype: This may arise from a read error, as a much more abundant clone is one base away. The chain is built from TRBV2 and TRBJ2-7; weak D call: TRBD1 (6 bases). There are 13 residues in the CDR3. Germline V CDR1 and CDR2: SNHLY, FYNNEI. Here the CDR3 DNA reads TGTGTCAGCAGCTATATTCAGGGGTACGAGCAGTACTTC. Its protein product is CVSSYIQGYEQYF.

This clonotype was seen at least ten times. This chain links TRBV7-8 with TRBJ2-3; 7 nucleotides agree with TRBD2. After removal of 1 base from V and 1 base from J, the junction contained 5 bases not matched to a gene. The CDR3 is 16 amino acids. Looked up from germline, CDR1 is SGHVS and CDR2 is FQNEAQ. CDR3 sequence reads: CASSLGLAVGTDTQYF. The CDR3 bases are TGTGCCAGCAGCTTAGGGCTAGCGGTGGGCACAGATACGCAGTATTTT.

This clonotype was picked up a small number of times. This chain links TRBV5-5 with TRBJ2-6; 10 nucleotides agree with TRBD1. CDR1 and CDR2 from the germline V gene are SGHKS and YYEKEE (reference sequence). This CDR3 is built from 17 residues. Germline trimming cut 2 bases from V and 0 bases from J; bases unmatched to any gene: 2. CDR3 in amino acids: CASSFRDRGSGANVLTF. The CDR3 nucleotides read TGTGCCAGCAGCTTCCGGGACAGGGGCTCTGGGGCCAACGTCCTGACTTTC.

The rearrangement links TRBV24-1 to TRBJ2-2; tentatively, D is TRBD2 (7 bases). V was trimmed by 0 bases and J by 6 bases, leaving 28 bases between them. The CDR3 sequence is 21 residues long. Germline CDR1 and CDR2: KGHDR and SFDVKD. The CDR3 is CATSDLYNGVDLPGGAGELFF. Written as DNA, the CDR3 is TGTGCCACCAGTGATTTGTATAATGGGGTGGACCTACCGGGGGGCGCCGGGGAGCTGTTTTTT.

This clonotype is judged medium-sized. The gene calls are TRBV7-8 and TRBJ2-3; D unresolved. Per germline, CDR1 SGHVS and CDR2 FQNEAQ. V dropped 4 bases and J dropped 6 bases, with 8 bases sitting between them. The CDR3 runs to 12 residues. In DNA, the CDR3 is TGTGCCAGCAGCTGGGCGCGGGATACGCAGTATTTT. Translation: CASSWARDTQYF.

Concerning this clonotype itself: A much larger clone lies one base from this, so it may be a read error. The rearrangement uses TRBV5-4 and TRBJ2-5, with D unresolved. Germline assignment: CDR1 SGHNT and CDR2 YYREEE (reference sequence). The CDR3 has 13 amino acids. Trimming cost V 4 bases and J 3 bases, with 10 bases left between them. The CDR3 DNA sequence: TGTGCCAGCAGCCTTTCCCAGAAAGAGACCCAGTACTTC. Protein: CASSLSQKETQYF.

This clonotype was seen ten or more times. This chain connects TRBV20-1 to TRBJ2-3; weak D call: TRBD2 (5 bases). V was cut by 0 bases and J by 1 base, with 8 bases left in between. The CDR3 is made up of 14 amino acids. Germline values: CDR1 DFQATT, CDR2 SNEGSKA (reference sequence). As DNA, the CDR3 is TGCAGTGCTAGAGAAGACGGGGGCACAGATACGCAGTATTTT. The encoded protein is CSAREDGGTDTQYF.

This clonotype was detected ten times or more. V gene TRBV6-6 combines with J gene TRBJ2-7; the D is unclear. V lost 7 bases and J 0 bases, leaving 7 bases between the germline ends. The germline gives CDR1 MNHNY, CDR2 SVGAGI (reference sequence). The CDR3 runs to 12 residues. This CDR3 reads CASTGNSYEQYF. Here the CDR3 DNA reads TGTGCCAGCACCGGAAACTCCTACGAGCAGTACTTC.

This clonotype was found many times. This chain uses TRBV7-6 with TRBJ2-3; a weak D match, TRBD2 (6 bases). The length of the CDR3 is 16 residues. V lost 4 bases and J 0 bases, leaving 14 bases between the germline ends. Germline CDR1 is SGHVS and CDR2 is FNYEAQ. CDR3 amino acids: CASSSRGITSTDTQYF. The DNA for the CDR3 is TGTGCCAGCAGCTCCCGGGGGATTACTAGCACAGATACGCAGTATTTT.

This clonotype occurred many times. CDR3 protein: CASSLGQGAYNSPLHF. CDR3 nucleotide sequence: TGTGCCAGCAGCCTGGGACAGGGGGCTTATAATTCACCCCTCCACTTT. The chain joins TRBV13 to TRBJ1-6; 12 bases map to TRBD1. CDR3 length: 16 amino acids. J was trimmed by 4 bases and V by 5 bases; bases with no gene match: 3. Germline V gene sequence: CDR1 PRHDT, CDR2 FYEKMQ (reference sequence).

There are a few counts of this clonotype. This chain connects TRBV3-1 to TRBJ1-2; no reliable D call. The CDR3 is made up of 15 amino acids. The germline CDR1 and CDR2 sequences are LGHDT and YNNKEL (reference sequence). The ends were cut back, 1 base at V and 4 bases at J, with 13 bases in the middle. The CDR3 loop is CASSQGGPRGYGYTF. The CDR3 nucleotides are TGTGCCAGCAGCCAAGGTGGCCCGCGAGGCTATGGCTACACCTTC.

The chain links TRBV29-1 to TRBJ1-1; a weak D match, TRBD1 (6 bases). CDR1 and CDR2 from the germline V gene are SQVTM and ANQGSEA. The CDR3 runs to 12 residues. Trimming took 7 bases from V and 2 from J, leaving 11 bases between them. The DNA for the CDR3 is TGCAGCGCTGGACAGATTAACACTGAAGCTTTCTTT. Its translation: CSAGQINTEAFF.